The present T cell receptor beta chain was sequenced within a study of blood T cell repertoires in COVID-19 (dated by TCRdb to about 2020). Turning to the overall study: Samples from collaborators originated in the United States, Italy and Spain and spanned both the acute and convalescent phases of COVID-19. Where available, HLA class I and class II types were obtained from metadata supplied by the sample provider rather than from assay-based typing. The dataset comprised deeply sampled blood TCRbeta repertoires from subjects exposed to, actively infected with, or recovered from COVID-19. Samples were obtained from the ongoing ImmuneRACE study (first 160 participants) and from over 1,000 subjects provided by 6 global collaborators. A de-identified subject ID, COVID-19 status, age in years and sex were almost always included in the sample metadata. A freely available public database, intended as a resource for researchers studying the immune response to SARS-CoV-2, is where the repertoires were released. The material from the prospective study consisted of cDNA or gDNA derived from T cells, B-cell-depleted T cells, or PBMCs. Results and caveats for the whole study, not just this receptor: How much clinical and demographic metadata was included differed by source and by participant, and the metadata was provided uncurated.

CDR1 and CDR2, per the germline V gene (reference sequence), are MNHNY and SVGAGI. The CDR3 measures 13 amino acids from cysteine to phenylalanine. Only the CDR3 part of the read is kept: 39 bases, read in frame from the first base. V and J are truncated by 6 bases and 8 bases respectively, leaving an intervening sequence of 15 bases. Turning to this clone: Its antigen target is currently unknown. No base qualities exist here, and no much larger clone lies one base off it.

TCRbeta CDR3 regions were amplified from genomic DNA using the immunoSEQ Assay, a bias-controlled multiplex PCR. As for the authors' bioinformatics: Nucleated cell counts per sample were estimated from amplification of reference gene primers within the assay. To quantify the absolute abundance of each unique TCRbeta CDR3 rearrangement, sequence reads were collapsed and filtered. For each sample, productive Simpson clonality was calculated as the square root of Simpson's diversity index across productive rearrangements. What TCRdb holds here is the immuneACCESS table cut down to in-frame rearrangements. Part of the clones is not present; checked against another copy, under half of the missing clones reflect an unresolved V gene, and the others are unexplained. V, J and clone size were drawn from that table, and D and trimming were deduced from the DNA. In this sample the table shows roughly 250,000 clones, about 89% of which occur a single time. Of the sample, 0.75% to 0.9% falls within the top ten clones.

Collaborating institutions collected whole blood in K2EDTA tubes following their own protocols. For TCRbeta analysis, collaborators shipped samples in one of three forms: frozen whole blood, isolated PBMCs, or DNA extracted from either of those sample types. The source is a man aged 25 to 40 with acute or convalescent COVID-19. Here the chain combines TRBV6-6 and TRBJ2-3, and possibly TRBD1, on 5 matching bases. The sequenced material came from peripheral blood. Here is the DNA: TGTGCCAGCAGCCAGCAAGGGGCAGCTACGCAGTATTTT. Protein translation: CASSQQGAATQYF.